A selection of T cell receptor beta chains follows, all from one sample in a study of OX40 agonist ivuxolimab in advanced cancers. The data were produced by immunoSEQ multiplex PCR, yet TCRdb's version contains in-frame clones alone and is incomplete. The sample holds 55,000 to 70,000 clones, over 80% seen once. The source material was CD4+ or CD8+ T cells sorted from blood, sampled in a trial of the OX40 agonist ivuxolimab. The receptor source for this set is an adult with an advanced solid tumor such as melanoma, head and neck, liver or kidney cancer. Each CDR3 is given without its conserved first and last residue.

CDR3aa,v_gene,len
ASSVDRDNSPLH,TRBV6-4,12
ASSSGYQETQY,TRBV6-6,11
ASSLVGVGNTIY,TRBV7-2,12
ASSHPPGGSWIGELF,TRBV28,15
ASSLSIGPYEQY,TRBV27,12
ASSGTSLAGELF,TRBV6-1,12
ASSSPLSDTQY,TRBV27,11
ASRKTADSNQPQH,TRBV2,13
ASSVNRGNQPQH,TRBV28,12
ASSVGQSNEKLF,TRBV2,12
ASAYLPYSGNTIY,TRBV7-2,13
ASSPGTGRWS,TRBV5-6,10
ASSLALAAYNEQF,TRBV7-8,13
ASSLGNQGVGSQH,TRBV2,13
ASSYKLGGLFQVHVGEAF,TRBV4-2,18